The 9 T cell receptor beta chains listed next were all sequenced from one sample in a study of cytomegalovirus exposure and HLA in healthy donors. PCR was performed using 60 Vbeta and 13 Jbeta primers. TCRdb's copy holds only in-frame clones and misses some; the assay was immunoSEQ multiplex PCR. Among under 200,000 clones, under 70% were seen once, and the ten largest hold 2.8%. Specimen: PBMCs. Receptors were obtained from a woman between 40 and 55 years old in good health and CMV-seropositive.

Comments on this clone: The junction does not match germline at one end; this may be a read error. The gene calls are TRBV28 and TRBJ2-4; weak D call: TRBD1 (5 bases). Germline assignment: CDR1 MDHEN and CDR2 SYDVKM. This CDR3 region has 13 residues. The CDR3 region is CASGLQGRDIQYF. CDR3 bases: TGTGCCAGCGGTTTGCAGGGCAGGGACATTCAGTACTTC.

The genes are TRBV4-3 and TRBJ2-1; D gene uncertain. Germline CDR1 reads LGHNA; CDR2 reads YSLEER. This CDR3 is 13 amino acids long. The ends were cut back, 0 bases at V and 8 bases at J, with 8 bases in the middle. The CDR3 reads CASSQDLRDEQFF. The CDR3 nucleotides read TGCGCCAGCAGCCAAGATTTACGCGATGAGCAGTTCTTC.

Concerning this clone: Sequence at one end of the junction differs from germline and may be a read error. The genes are TRBV7-8 and TRBJ2-1; 8 bases are a match to TRBD2. The CDR3 covers 12 residues. Germline V CDR1 and CDR2: SGHVS, FQNEAQ. The CDR3 loop reads CSSTGRDNEQFF. DNA of the CDR3: TGTTCCAGCACCGGGAGGGACAATGAGCAGTTCTTC.

This clone was found once. The chain links TRBV6-4 to TRBJ1-5; 8 nucleotides agree with TRBD1. CDR1 is MRHNA, CDR2 SNTAGT, per germline. CDR3 size: 17 residues. V gave up 1 base and J gave up 7 bases; unmatched junction bases: 12. CDR3 DNA: TGTGCCAGCAGTGACTACCGAGGCAGGGCAGGGGGCCAGCCCCAGCATTTT. It codes for CASSDYRGRAGGQPQHF.

The gene calls are TRBV4-3 and TRBJ2-5, with D perhaps TRBD2 (7 bases). Looked up from germline, CDR1 is LGHNA and CDR2 is YSLEER. The CDR3 is made up of 14 amino acids. V was cut by 0 bases and J by 7 bases, with 12 bases left in between. CDR3 coding DNA: TGCGCCAGCAGCCAAGATCGGGGGGCCGGGACCCAGTACTTC. This encodes CASSQDRGAGTQYF.

The chain uses TRBV6-5 and TRBJ1-2; 8 nucleotides align to TRBD1. Germline CDR1 MNHEY, CDR2 SVGAGI. The CDR3 sequence is 13 residues long. Trimming took 4 bases from V and 6 from J; bases not matched to a gene: 4. CDR3 region: CASSFGQGNGYTF. CDR3 coding DNA: TGTGCCAGCAGTTTCGGACAGGGTAATGGCTACACCTTC.

The chain couples TRBV5-4 to TRBJ2-3, with 10 nucleotides matching TRBD2. V trimming: 5 bases; J trimming: 5 bases; junction bases outside the gene matches: 2. CDR3 size: 13 residues. Germline CDR1 SGHNT, CDR2 YYREEE (reference sequence). Here the CDR3 DNA reads TGTGCCAGCAGACTAGCGGGGAGAGATACGCAGTATTTT. Amino acid sequence: CASRLAGRDTQYF.

The V gene is TRBV7-8, the J gene TRBJ1-1; 9 positions match TRBD1. J lost 1 base, V lost 6 bases, and 6 bases had no gene match. Germline V CDR1 and CDR2: SGHVS, FQNEAQ. This CDR3 spans 15 amino acids. CDR3 residues: CASSSYRGPNTEAFF. The CDR3 nucleotides are TGTGCCAGCAGTAGTTACAGGGGGCCGAACACTGAAGCTTTCTTT.

This clone was picked up a small number of times. This sequence joins TRBV28 and TRBJ1-4; D gene ambiguous. V lost 7 bases and J 4 bases, leaving 19 bases between the germline ends. The CDR3 spans 16 residues. Germline V gene sequence: CDR1 MDHEN, CDR2 SYDVKM. The CDR3 here is CASNRLRQAHNEKLFF. CDR3 bases: TGTGCCAGCAACCGTCTAAGGCAGGCTCATAATGAAAAACTGTTTTTT.